The T cell receptor beta chain under discussion was sequenced for a study of T cells in Graves' hyperthyroidism and ophthalmopathy. Study findings and constraints: Blood samples included most of the expanded thyroid clonotypes exceeding 0.001.

The investigators amplified TCR beta CDR3 regions from RNA transcripts. In the first-round RT-PCR of the TCR CDR3, the HTBI primer set was used. TCRdb passed the multiplex PCR reads through MiXCR, listing each CDR3 protein once. The sample records 550,000 to 700,000 distinct CDR3 sequences, over 12% being singletons. Uncontrolled infection, other autoimmune disease, pregnancy or lactation excluded patients. Using around 10 ml of fresh peripheral blood, PBMCs were prepared. The table lists this clonotype with many counts. The antigen is undetermined. The germline V gene has CDR1 MGHDK and CDR2 SYGVNS. This CDR3 spans 13 amino acids. Trimming pared 6 bases from V and 1 base from J, leaving 10 bases between.

The V gene is TRBV25-1, the J gene TRBJ2-7, with D hard to call. Sample: blood. The clonotype comes from a woman aged 40 to 55 with Graves' ophthalmopathy. The chain's CDR3 is CASSYSFSYEQYF. The CDR3 nucleotides are TGTGCCAGCAGCTATAGTTTTTCCTACGAGCAGTACTTC.